This T cell receptor (beta chain) originates from a study of technical replicates of blood from four donors. The CDR3 has 14 residues. V lost 3 bases and J 3 bases, leaving 12 bases between the germline ends. CDR1 MNHNS and CDR2 SASEGT come from the germline V gene. TCRdb's copy holds only in-frame clones and misses some; the assay was immunoSEQ multiplex PCR. Among 70,000 to 80,000 clones listed, around 93% were seen once. The J gene is TRBJ2-7, the V gene TRBV6-1; D uncertain. Sequencing was done on a sample of T cells isolated from PBMCs. This TCR came from a human donor in good health. The CDR3 is CASSEVQNYYEQYF. The CDR3 coding sequence is TGTGCCAGCAGTGAGGTCCAGAACTACTACGAGCAGTACTTC.